This T cell receptor beta chain was retrieved from a study of CD8 T cells in ankylosing spondylitis (dated by TCRdb to the late 2010s). For context, the study as a whole: The study profiled T cell receptor beta repertoires in healthy donors and ankylosing spondylitis patients to find disease-linked TCR variants. The full study cohort comprised 25 ankylosing spondylitis patients and approximately 100 healthy donors. Samples of peripheral blood were taken, and for ankylosing spondylitis patients, synovial fluid was collected as well.

This sample was sequenced with an Illumina HiSeq 2500. TCR beta libraries were prepared by quantitative 5'-RACE with molecular barcodes. The authors' analysis ran thus. Disease-linked TCR variants were identified with a new computational method built on a probabilistic model of VDJ rearrangement. TCRdb reworked the public reads: Q25 trimming with fastp, MiXCR clone assembly, productive beta chains retained. Identical CDR3 protein sequences are pooled into one entry, listed with their most common genes and DNA. The V and J calls here are based on TCRdb, not the publication. The sample table lists a few hundred thousand distinct CDR3 sequences, more than 20% of them with a count of one. Around 13% of the sample is in the top ten clones. This clonotype has only a few counts. Its antigen is still unknown. The sample holds no much larger clone one base away, and base qualities are not on file. What the work shows at the level of the full study, not this receptor alone: The disease-linked clones were reported to be significantly enriched in matched synovial fluid samples from ankylosing spondylitis patients. Blood from ankylosing spondylitis patients appeared to be characterized by a TCR beta motif composed of several highly homologous amino acid variants. The disease-linked clones showed a CD8+ phenotype and occurred at relatively low frequencies in peripheral blood. Some of the motif variants had been reported before in the synovial fluid and blood of reactive arthritis patients, a finding that suggests common disease-initiation mechanisms.

The CDR3 spans 14 residues, from the cysteine through the phenylalanine. Here the CDR3 DNA is all that survives: 42 bases in frame from base 1. CDR1 and CDR2 were assigned from the germline V gene as SGDLS and YYNGEE. Unmatched junction bases come to 2, with V trimmed by 0 bases and J by 8 bases. The chain is made from TRBV9 and TRBJ2-1; a stretch of 10 junction bases matches TRBD2. The TCR originated in a male donor with ankylosing spondylitis or in good health (not recorded which). Material for sequencing was blood, either unsorted or a sorted T cell fraction (not recorded which). CDR3 protein: CASSVASGGDEQFF. The DNA sequence is TGTGCCAGCAGCGTAGCTAGCGGGGGCGATGAGCAGTTCTTC.